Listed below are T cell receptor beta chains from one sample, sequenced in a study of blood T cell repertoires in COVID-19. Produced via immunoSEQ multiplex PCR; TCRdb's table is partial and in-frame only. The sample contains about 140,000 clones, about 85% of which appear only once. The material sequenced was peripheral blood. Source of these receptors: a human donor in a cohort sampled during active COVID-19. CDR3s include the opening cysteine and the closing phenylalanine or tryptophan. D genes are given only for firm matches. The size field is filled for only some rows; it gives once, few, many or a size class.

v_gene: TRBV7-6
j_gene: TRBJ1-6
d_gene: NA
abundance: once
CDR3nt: TGTGCCAGCAGCTCCCAAGGGGGCTCCTATAATTCACCCCTCCACTTT
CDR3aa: CASSSQGGSYNSPLHF

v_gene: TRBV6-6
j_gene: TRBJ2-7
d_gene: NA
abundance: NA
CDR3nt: TGTGCCAGCAGTTACTCCCAGGTCAGCTCCTACGAGCAGTACTTC
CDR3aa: CASSYSQVSSYEQYF

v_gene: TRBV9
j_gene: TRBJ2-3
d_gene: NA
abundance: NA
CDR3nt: TGTGCCAGCAGCGCAAGCAGGGCAGATACGCAGTATTTT
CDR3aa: CASSASRADTQYF

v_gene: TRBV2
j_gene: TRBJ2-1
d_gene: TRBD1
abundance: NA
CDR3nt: TGTGCCAGCAGTGAGAGGGGACAGCCCTACAATGAGCAGTTCTTC
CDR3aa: CASSERGQPYNEQFF

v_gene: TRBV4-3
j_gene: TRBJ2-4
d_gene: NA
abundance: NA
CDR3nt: TGCGCCAGCAGCCAAGATGCAGGGGGGAACATTCAGTACTTC
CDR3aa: CASSQDAGGNIQYF

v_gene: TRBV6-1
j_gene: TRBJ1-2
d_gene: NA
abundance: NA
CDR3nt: TGTGCCAGCAGTGAATTAGGGCAGGGGATAGAGGGCTACACCTTC
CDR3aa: CASSELGQGIEGYTF

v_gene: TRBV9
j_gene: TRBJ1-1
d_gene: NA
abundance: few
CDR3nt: TGTGCCAGCGGTTTTTCAGCGGCGGACACTGAAGCTTTCTTT
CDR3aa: CASGFSAADTEAFF

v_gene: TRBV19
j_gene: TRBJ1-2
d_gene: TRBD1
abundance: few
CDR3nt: TGTGCCAGTAGTCTCCGACAGGGCCTCTATGGCTACACCTTC
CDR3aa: CASSLRQGLYGYTF

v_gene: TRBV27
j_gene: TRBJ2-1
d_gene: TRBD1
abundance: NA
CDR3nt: TGTGCCAGCAGTTCTGACAGGGGCGTAGCGGTCAGAAACGCGGAGCAGTTCTTC
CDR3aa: CASSSDRGVAVRNAEQFF

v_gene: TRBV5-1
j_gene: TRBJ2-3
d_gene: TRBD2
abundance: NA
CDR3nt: TGCGCCAGCAGCCTATCAACCCGGACTAGGGCAGATACGCAGTATTTT
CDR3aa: CASSLSTRTRADTQYF

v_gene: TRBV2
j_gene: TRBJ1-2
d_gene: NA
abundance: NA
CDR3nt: TGTGCCAGCAGTGTTGACACGGCGGGGGGCTACACCTTC
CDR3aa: CASSVDTAGGYTF

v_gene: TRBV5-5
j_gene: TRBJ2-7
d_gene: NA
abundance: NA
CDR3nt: TGTGCCAGCAGCTTGAGCCGCCAGGTTCTGGTCGAGCAGTACTTC
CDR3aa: CASSLSRQVLVEQYF

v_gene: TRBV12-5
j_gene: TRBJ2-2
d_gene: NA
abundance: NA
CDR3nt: TGTGCTAGTGGTCCCCAGAGGTTGGACACCGGGGAGCTGTTTTTT
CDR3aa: CASGPQRLDTGELFF

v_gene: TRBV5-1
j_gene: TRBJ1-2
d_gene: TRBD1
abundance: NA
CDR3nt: TGCGCCAGCGGCCCGGACAGGGTGGTGGATGGCTACACCTTC
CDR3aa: CASGPDRVVDGYTF

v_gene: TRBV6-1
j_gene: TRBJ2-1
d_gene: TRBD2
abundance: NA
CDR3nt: TGTGCCAGCAGTGAAAGGCGGGCGGGAGAGGCCCTCAGTGAGCAGTTCTTC
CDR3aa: CASSERRAGEALSEQFF

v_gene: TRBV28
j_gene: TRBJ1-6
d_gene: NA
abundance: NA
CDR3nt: TGTGCCAGCAGGGGAGGGGTGTGGGGATATTCACCCCTCCACTTT
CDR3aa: CASRGGVWGYSPLHF

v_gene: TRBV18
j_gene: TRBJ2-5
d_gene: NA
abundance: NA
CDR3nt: TGTGCCAGCTCACCCTCCCTAGAGACCCAGTACTTC
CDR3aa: CASSPSLETQYF

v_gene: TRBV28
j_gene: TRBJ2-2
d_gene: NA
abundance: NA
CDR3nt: TGTGCCAGCAGTTTCGGGACACTCACCGGGGAGCTGTTTTTT
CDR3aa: CASSFGTLTGELFF

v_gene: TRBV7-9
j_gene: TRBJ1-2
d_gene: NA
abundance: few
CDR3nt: TGTGCCAGCAGCTTCTCGACAGACAGAAACGGCTACACCTTC
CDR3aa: CASSFSTDRNGYTF

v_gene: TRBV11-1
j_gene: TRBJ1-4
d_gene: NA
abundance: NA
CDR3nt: TGTGCCAGCAGCTTAGGTACAGCGGGTGAAAAACTGTTTTTT
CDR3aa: CASSLGTAGEKLFF

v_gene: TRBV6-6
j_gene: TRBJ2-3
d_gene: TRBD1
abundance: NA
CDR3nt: TGTGCCAGCAGTTACTACCGACAGGGGGCGACAGATACGCAGTATTTT
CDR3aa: CASSYYRQGATDTQYF

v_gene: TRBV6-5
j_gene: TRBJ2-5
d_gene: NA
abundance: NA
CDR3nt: TGTGCCAGCAGTTTAGGGGGGGCCCAAGAGACCCAGTACTTC
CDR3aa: CASSLGGAQETQYF

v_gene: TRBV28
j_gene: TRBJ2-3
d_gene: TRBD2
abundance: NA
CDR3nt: TGTGCCAGCAGTTTATACCCTAGCGGGACTAGCACAGATACGCAGTATTTT
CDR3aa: CASSLYPSGTSTDTQYF

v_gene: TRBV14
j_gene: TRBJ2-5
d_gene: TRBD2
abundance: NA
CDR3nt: TGTGCCAGCAGCCAAGTGGGACTAGCGGGAGGAAGAGAGACCCAGTACTTC
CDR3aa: CASSQVGLAGGRETQYF

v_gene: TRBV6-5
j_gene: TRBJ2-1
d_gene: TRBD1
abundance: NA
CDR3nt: TGTGCCAGCAGCCCCCGTCGGGACAGCAATGAGCAGTTCTTC
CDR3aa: CASSPRRDSNEQFF

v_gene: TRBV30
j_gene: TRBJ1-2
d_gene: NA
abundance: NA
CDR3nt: TGTGCCTGGAGTGTGGCAGGGAACTATGGCTACACCTTC
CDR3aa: CAWSVAGNYGYTF

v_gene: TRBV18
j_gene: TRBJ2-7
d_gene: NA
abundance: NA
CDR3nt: TGTGCCAGCTCAGGGTTGAGGACAGACCCCTACGAGCAGTACTTC
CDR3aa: CASSGLRTDPYEQYF

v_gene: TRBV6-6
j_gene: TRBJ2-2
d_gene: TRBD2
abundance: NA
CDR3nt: TGTGCCAGCAGTCGTGGACTAGCGGGAGCGTCCACCGGGGAGCTGTTTTTT
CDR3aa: CASSRGLAGASTGELFF

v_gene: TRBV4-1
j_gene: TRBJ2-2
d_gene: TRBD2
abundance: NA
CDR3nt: TGCGCCAGCAGCCAAGATCGGAGCGGAGCGGGAGCGAACACCGGGGAGCTGTTTTTT
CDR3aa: CASSQDRSGAGANTGELFF

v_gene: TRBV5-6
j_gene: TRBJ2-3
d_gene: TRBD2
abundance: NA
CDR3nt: TGTGCCAGCAGCGCGGGACTAGCGGGCGTGGATACGCAGTATTTT
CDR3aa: CASSAGLAGVDTQYF

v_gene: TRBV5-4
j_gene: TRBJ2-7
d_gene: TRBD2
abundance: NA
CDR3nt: TGTGCCAGCACCGATGGACTAGCGGTCGAGCAGTACTTC
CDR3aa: CASTDGLAVEQYF

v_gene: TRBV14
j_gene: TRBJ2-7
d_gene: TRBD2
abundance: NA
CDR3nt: TGTGCCAGCAGCCAAGTAGCGGGGGCCCCCAGCTACGAGCAGTACTTC
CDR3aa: CASSQVAGAPSYEQYF

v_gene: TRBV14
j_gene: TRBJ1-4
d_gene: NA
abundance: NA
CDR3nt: TGTGCCAGCAGCCCGCTGGGGGGGACTAGTGAAAAACTGTTTTTT
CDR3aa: CASSPLGGTSEKLFF

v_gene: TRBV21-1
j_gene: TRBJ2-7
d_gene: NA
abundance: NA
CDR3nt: TGTGCCAGCAGCAAAGGAAACGGGGACTCCTACGAGCAGTACTTC
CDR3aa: CASSKGNGDSYEQYF

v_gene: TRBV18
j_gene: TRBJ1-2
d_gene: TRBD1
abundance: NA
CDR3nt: TGTGCCAGCTCACTCGGACAGGGGGGCTATGGCTACACCTTC
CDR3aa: CASSLGQGGYGYTF

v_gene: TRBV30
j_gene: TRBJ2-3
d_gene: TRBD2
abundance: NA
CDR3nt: TGTGCCTGGAGTGTAGCGGGAGGGCCCGGCAGCACAGATACGCAGTATTTT
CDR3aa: CAWSVAGGPGSTDTQYF

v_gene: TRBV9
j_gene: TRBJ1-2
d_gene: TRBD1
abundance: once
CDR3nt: TGTGCCAGCAGCGTAGCTGAGGGACAGGTTCGGTATGGCTACACCTTC
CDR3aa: CASSVAEGQVRYGYTF

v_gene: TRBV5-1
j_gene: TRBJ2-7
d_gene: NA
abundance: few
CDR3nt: TGCGCCAGCAGCAATACCGGGACACCGAGCTCCTACGAGCAGTACTTC
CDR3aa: CASSNTGTPSSYEQYF

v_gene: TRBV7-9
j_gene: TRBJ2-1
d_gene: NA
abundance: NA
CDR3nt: TGTGCCAGCAGCGGATGGAGGGCAGGGTCCTACAATGAGCAGTTCTTC
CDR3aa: CASSGWRAGSYNEQFF

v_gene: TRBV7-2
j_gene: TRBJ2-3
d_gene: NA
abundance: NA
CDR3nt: TGTGCCAGCAGCCCAACAGGAATCGGTCCAGATACGCAGTATTTT
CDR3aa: CASSPTGIGPDTQYF

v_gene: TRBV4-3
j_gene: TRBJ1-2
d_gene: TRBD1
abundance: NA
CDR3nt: TGCGCCAGCAGCCATCATGGGACAGGGAATATCCGTAACTATGGCTACACCTTC
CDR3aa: CASSHHGTGNIRNYGYTF

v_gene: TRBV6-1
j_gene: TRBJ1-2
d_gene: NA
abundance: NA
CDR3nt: TGTGCCAGCAGTGAGTCGGGGGGAGTAGGTTATGGCTACACCTTC
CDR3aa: CASSESGGVGYGYTF

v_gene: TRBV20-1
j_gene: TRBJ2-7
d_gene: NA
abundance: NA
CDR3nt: TGCAGTGCTGAAATGAGCTACGAGCAGTACTTC
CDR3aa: CSAEMSYEQYF

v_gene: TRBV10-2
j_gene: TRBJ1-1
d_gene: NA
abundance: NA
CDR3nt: TGCGCCAGCAGTGAGTCGGTAGGGAGTGCTTTCTTT
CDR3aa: CASSESVGSAFF

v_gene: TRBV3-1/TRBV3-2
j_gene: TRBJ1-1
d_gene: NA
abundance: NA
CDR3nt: TGTGCCAGCAGCAAGGGGCGCGGCGCTTTCTTT
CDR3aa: CASSKGRGAFF

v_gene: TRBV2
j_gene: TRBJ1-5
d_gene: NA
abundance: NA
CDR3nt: TGTGCCAGCACCCAACGGACGGACAGAAATCAGCCCCAGCATTTT
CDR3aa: CASTQRTDRNQPQHF

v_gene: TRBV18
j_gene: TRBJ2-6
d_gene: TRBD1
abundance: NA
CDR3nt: TGTGCCAGCTCAAATCAGGGGGCCACCTCTGGGGCCAACGTCCTGACTTTC
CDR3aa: CASSNQGATSGANVLTF

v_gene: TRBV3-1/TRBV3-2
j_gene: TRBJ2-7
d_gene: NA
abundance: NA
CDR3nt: TGTGCCAGCAGCCTACGGAGGCTCGAGCAGTACTTC
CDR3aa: CASSLRRLEQYF

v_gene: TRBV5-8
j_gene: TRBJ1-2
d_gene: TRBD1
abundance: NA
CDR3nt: TGTGCCAGCAGCCGGGACAGGAGATTATATGGCTACACCTTC
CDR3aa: CASSRDRRLYGYTF

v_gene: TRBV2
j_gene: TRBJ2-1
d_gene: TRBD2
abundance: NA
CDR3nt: TGTGCCAGCCCTCGTAGCGGGACCTCCTACAATGAGCAGTTCTTC
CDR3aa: CASPRSGTSYNEQFF

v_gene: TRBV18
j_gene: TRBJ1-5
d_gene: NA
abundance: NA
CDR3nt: TGTGCCAGCACTCAGGGGCGCAATCAGCCCCAGCATTTT
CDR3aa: CASTQGRNQPQHF

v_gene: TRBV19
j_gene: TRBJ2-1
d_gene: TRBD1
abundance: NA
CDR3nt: TGTGCCACCATCTCGTCCGGGACAGGGTCCAATGAGCAGTTCTTC
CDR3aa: CATISSGTGSNEQFF

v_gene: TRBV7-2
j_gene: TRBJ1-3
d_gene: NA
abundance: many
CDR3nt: TGTGCCAGCAGCTTAGGGCCTAGCTCTGGAAACACCATATATTTT
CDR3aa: CASSLGPSSGNTIYF

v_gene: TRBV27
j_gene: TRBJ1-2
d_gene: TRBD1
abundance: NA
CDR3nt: TGTGCCAGCAGTGTCCACGGGACAGTAGGTTATGGCTACACCTTC
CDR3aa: CASSVHGTVGYGYTF

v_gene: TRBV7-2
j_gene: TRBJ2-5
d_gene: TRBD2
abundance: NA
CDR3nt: TGTGCCAGCAGCTTTAGCGGGAGGGGGGAGACCCAGTACTTC
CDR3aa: CASSFSGRGETQYF

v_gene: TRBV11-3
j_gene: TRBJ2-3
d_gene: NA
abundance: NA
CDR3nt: TGTGCCAGCAGTTCGGGTCGAGGTTGGGATACGCAGTATTTT
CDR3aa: CASSSGRGWDTQYF

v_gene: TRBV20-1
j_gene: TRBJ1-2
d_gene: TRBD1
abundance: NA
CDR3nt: TGCAGTGCAAGTGGGACAGGGCAAGGGGCTAACTATGGCTACACCTTC
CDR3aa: CSASGTGQGANYGYTF

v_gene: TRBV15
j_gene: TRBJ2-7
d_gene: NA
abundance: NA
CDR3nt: TGTGCCACCAGCCGAACCCGGGACTCGTTCTACGAGCAGTACTTC
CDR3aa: CATSRTRDSFYEQYF

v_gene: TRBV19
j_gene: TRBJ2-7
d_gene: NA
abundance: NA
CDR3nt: TGTGCCAGTAGACAGGCCGGTCTGAGCGAGCAGTACTTC
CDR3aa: CASRQAGLSEQYF